This T cell receptor (beta chain) was captured by sequencing in a study of CD8 T cells in Susac syndrome. The CDR3 covers 11 residues. J lost 5 bases, V lost 7 bases, and 5 bases had no gene match. In germline, CDR1 is SQVTM, CDR2 ANQGSEA. Random hexamers served to reverse transcribe roughly 0.45 to 1 ug RNA. Via MiXCR, TCRdb re-called the immunoSEQ multiplex PCR reads, giving one row per CDR3 protein. The sample lists more than 150,000 distinct CDR3 sequences; 90% to 96% were seen once. This TCR was sampled from a human donor with Susac syndrome. The sample consisted of CD4+ T cells from PBMCs. The chain joins TRBV29-1 to TRBJ2-7, with TRBD1 identical over 7 bases. CDR3 loop: CSGPRGNEQYF. CDR3 nucleotides: TGCAGCGGCCCCAGGGGGAACGAGCAGTACTTC.